This passage covers 26 T cell receptor beta chains from one sample sequenced in a study of blood T cell repertoires in COVID-19. Sequenced by immunoSEQ multiplex PCR; TCRdb stores in-frame clones only, minus some. The data hold a few hundred thousand clones, with over 80% observed a single time. Sequencing input: PBMCs or T cells enriched from blood (not recorded which). All receptors come from a woman aged 18-29 years who had recovered from COVID-19.

The gene calls are TRBV7-3 and TRBJ1-1, with 7 bases identical to TRBD1. Germline V gene lookup returns CDR1 SGHTA and CDR2 FQGTGA. This CDR3 is built from 15 residues. V was clipped by 1 base and J by 0 bases; unmatched bases: 2. CDR3 DNA sequence: TGTGCCAGCAGCTTAAACAGGGGCATGAACACTGAAGCTTTCTTT. Translating it yields CASSLNRGMNTEAFF.

The chain joins TRBV27 to TRBJ1-2, with no clear D. Deletions cut 1 base from V and 4 bases from J, with 7 bases between. The length of the CDR3 is 13 residues. Germline loops: CDR1 MNHEY, CDR2 SMNVEV (reference sequence). CDR3 protein: CASSLFRGYGYTF. The CDR3 nucleotides are TGTGCCAGCAGTTTATTTCGGGGCTATGGCTACACCTTC.

The chain uses TRBV5-1 and TRBJ1-1; D call uncertain. The germline gives CDR1 SGHRS, CDR2 YFSETQ. The CDR3 length is 11 residues. V was clipped by 6 bases and J by 8 bases, with 11 bases between them. The CDR3 sequence is CASKFEGEAFF. The CDR3 DNA reads TGCGCCAGCAAATTCGAGGGCGAAGCTTTCTTT.

Only one count was recorded for this clone. The rearrangement joins TRBV5-8 to TRBJ1-3, with D uncertain. Germline loops: CDR1 SGHTS, CDR2 YDEGEE. V lost 0 bases, J lost 2 bases, and 6 bases lay in between. This CDR3 is built from 14 residues. The CDR3 sequence is CASSLVAAGNTIYF. DNA for the CDR3: TGTGCCAGCAGCTTGGTGGCAGCTGGAAACACCATATATTTT.

In its sample, this clone was seen once. The chain uses TRBV4-3 and TRBJ1-1; tentative D call: TRBD1 (5 bases). The length of the CDR3 is 16 residues. Germline CDR1 and CDR2: LGHNA and YSLEER. Trimming pared 4 bases from V and 0 bases from J, leaving 15 bases between. CDR3 residues: CASSPAGSHMNTEAFF. Here the CDR3 DNA reads TGCGCCAGCAGCCCAGCAGGGTCTCATATGAACACTGAAGCTTTCTTT.

The chain uses TRBV28 and TRBJ2-1; no firm D call. Looked up from germline, CDR1 is MDHEN and CDR2 is SYDVKM. The CDR3 is made up of 13 amino acids. V lost 5 bases to trimming and J lost 2 bases, with 7 bases between them. CDR3 DNA: TGTGCCAGCAGTCCCACGGCCTACAATGAGCAGTTCTTC. Its translation: CASSPTAYNEQFF.

V usage is TRBV6-5 and J usage is TRBJ1-4; D is unresolved. There are 14 residues in the CDR3. CDR1 and CDR2 (germline): MNHEY, SVGAGI. The V end lost 2 bases, the J end lost 5 bases, and 9 bases lay between the germline ends. CDR3 nucleotide sequence: TGTGCCAGCAGTTACGGCCAGAAAAATGAAAAACTGTTTTTT. Amino acids: CASSYGQKNEKLFF.

Here the CDR3 DNA reads TGTGCCAGCAGTATCCTCCTTTATAGCAATCAGCCCCAGCATTTT. The encoded protein is CASSILLYSNQPQHF. The J gene is TRBJ1-5, the V gene TRBV28; no reliable D call. Germline-derived CDR1 and CDR2 are MDHEN and SYDVKM. The CDR3 has 15 residues. The V end lost 5 bases, the J end lost 0 bases, and 11 bases lay between the germline ends.

The sample holds one count of this clone. V usage is TRBV6-4 and J usage is TRBJ1-2, with D possibly matching TRBD1 (6 bases). Trimming removed 3 bases at V and 7 bases at J, with 12 bases between. Germline V gene sequence: CDR1 MRHNA, CDR2 SNTAGT. The CDR3 is 13 residues long. CDR3 bases: TGTGCCAGCAGTGATGGTACAGGGACTGGCTACACCTTC. Amino acids: CASSDGTGTGYTF.

The chain links TRBV19 to TRBJ1-5, with 7 nucleotides matching TRBD1. Trimming took 3 bases from V and 2 from J; bases not matched to a gene: 4. Looked up from germline, CDR1 is LNHDA and CDR2 is SQIVND (reference sequence). CDR3 length: 15 residues. In nucleotides, the CDR3 is TGTGCCAGTAGTATTAGCGGACAGGGCAATCAGCCCCAGCATTTT. Its translation is CASSISGQGNQPQHF.

The chain recombines TRBV4-3 with TRBJ1-1; perhaps TRBD1 as D (6 bases). Germline CDR1 and CDR2: LGHNA and YSLEER. Trimming removed 3 bases at V and 4 bases at J, with 9 bases between. CDR3 length: 13 residues. CDR3 nucleotide sequence: TGCGCCAGCAGCCATCCGGACAGCACTGAAGCTTTCTTT. This encodes CASSHPDSTEAFF.

This clone was counted only a few times. J is TRBJ1-2 and V is TRBV6-6; 10 positions match TRBD1. V was clipped by 4 bases and J by 5 bases; unmatched bases: 10. The CDR3 extends over 16 amino acids. Germline V CDR1 and CDR2: MNHNY, SVGAGI (reference sequence). This CDR3 is CASSSGTGAAGYGYTF. The CDR3 nucleotides are TGTGCCAGCAGTTCCGGGACAGGGGCTGCTGGGTATGGCTACACCTTC.

This chain uses TRBV28 with TRBJ2-1; a weak D match, TRBD1 (6 bases). V lost 6 bases, J lost 0 bases, and 18 bases lay in between. Looked up from germline, CDR1 is MDHEN and CDR2 is SYDVKM. The CDR3 spans 17 residues. For the CDR3, the DNA is TGTGCCAGCAGGGGGCCAGGACAGTTCTCCTCCTACAATGAGCAGTTCTTC. Protein product: CASRGPGQFSSYNEQFF.

This clone was seen more than once but under ten times. V usage is TRBV5-4 and J usage is TRBJ2-7; TRBD1 matches 8 bases. The V and J ends lost 4 bases and 2 bases, in that order; junction bases with no gene match: 5. This CDR3 spans 14 amino acids. Germline V gene data show CDR1 as SGHNT and CDR2 as YYREEE (reference sequence). The CDR3 DNA reads TGTGCCAGCAGCCGAGGACAGGGCACCTACGAGCAGTACTTC. Amino acids: CASSRGQGTYEQYF.

This chain links TRBV7-2 with TRBJ2-1, with D maybe TRBD2 (6 bases). Germline V gene data show CDR1 as SGHTA and CDR2 as FQGNSA. Trimming removed 3 bases from V and 10 bases from J, with 16 bases in between. The CDR3 has 14 residues. In nucleotides, the CDR3 is TGTGCCAGCAGCTTTTACGGGCGGGGAGCGGAGCAGTTCTTC. Amino acids: CASSFYGRGAEQFF.

This chain links TRBV28 with TRBJ1-1; a possible D gene is TRBD1 (6 bases). The V end lost 5 bases, the J end lost 6 bases, and 10 bases lay between the germline ends. The length of the CDR3 is 12 residues. Germline loops: CDR1 MDHEN, CDR2 SYDVKM. The CDR3 bases are TGTGCCAGCAGTCAACAGGGACCTGAAGCTTTCTTT. Protein: CASSQQGPEAFF.

The rearrangement joins TRBV28 to TRBJ1-4, with 8 positions matching TRBD1. The CDR3 extends over 15 amino acids. Germline V gene sequence: CDR1 MDHEN, CDR2 SYDVKM. Germline trimming cut 7 bases from V and 7 bases from J; bases unmatched to any gene: 11. The CDR3 spells CASTMAGGESEKLFF. The CDR3 DNA follows: TGTGCCAGCACCATGGCAGGGGGCGAAAGTGAAAAACTGTTTTTT.

In DNA form, the CDR3 reads TGCGCCAGCAGCCAGGGGACTAGCGGGGCCTACGAGCAGTACTTC. Protein sequence: CASSQGTSGAYEQYF. The genes are TRBV4-3 and TRBJ2-7; 13 bases line up with TRBD2. This CDR3 is built from 15 residues. The junction had 1 base not matched to a gene; V was cut back by 3 bases and J by 2 bases. Germline loops: CDR1 LGHNA, CDR2 YSLEER.

This clone was seen only once. V gene TRBV7-9 combines with J gene TRBJ2-7; 9 nucleotides agree with TRBD1. This CDR3 is built from 15 residues. Germline CDR1 reads SEHNR; CDR2 reads FQNEAQ (reference sequence). V lost 5 bases to trimming and J lost 7 bases; unmatched junction nucleotides: 12. The CDR3 here is CASSPQRTGVGEQYF. CDR3 in DNA: TGTGCCAGCAGCCCCCAAAGGACAGGGGTGGGTGAGCAGTACTTC.

The chain carries TRBV7-2 and TRBJ1-1, with D maybe TRBD1 (6 bases). The CDR3 spans 15 residues. V was cut by 4 bases and J by 1 base, with 13 bases left in between. The V gene's germline CDR1 is SGHTA and CDR2 FQGNSA. The chain's CDR3 is CASSSQGTENTEAFF. As DNA, the CDR3 is TGTGCCAGCAGCTCCCAGGGGACGGAGAACACTGAAGCTTTCTTT.

The chain employs TRBV4-3 and TRBJ1-1; 10 nucleotides agree with TRBD1. With V trimmed by 1 base and J by 6 bases, 2 bases remained unmatched. The CDR3 totals 14 residues. From germline, CDR1 is LGHNA and CDR2 YSLEER. CDR3 loop: CASSQATGGSEAFF. The CDR3 DNA reads TGCGCCAGCAGCCAAGCGACAGGGGGCTCTGAAGCTTTCTTT.

CDR3 residues: CASSLTMGATGYTF. The CDR3 DNA sequence: TGTGCCAGCAGCCTTACAATGGGGGCAACAGGCTACACCTTC. V gene TRBV27 combines with J gene TRBJ1-2; D is perhaps TRBD1 (6 bases). From germline, CDR1 is MNHEY and CDR2 SMNVEV (reference sequence). Deletions cut 6 bases from V and 8 bases from J, with 19 bases between. This CDR3 has 14 amino acids.

This clone appeared a few times. The rearrangement uses TRBV14 and TRBJ1-2, with D possibly being TRBD1 (6 bases). Germline V CDR1 and CDR2: SGHDN, FVKESK. V was clipped by 0 bases and J by 2 bases, with 7 bases between them. This CDR3 region has 14 residues. CDR3 bases: TGTGCCAGCAGCCAAGACACAGGGAACTATGGCTACACCTTC. Translation: CASSQDTGNYGYTF.

The chain combines TRBV19 with TRBJ1-3; D unresolved. The CDR3 covers 11 residues. The V end was cut by 6 bases, the J end by 4 bases, with 4 bases between. The germline CDR1 and CDR2 sequences are LNHDA and SQIVND (reference sequence). CDR3 amino acids: CASSMGNTIYF. The DNA of the CDR3 is TGTGCCAGTAGCATGGGAAACACCATATATTTT.

The V call is TRBV5-1, the J call TRBJ1-2, with 8 bases matching TRBD1. The CDR3 contains 14 residues. Looked up from germline, CDR1 is SGHRS and CDR2 is YFSETQ. The J segment lost 4 bases and the V segment lost 4 bases, leaving 6 bases of the junction unmatched. CDR3 nucleotides: TGCGCCAGCAGCGCGGCGGGACAGGTCTATGGCTACACCTTC. Translating it yields CASSAAGQVYGYTF.

This clone turned up a few times. This CDR3 reads CASSFSHPTGEKLFF. The CDR3 DNA reads as TGCGCCAGCAGCTTTAGCCACCCGACGGGGGAAAAACTGTTTTTT. V gene TRBV5-1 combines with J gene TRBJ1-4; D is undetermined. Between the trimmed V and J ends, which lost 2 bases and 8 bases, there was a span of 16 bases. Germline V gene data show CDR1 as SGHRS and CDR2 as YFSETQ. The CDR3 is 15 residues long.